Listed below are T cell receptor beta chains from one sample, sequenced in a study of T cell clones after liver transplantation. Profiled with immunoSEQ multiplex PCR; TCRdb holds only in-frame clones, not every one. Of approximately 55,000 clones in the sample, 55% to 75% are singletons; the top ten hold 9.5% to 10%. The sequences come from CD4+ T cells from blood, collected 54 months after liver transplant. These receptors originate from a human patient who received a liver transplant. Some of these T cells may belong to the graft donor. CDR3s include the opening cysteine and the closing phenylalanine or tryptophan. The order of the fields is clone size, V gene, J gene, D gene, CDR3 DNA, CDR3 protein. A D gene is named only where the DNA matches it firmly. Expanded clones get a size class; other rows say once, few or many, or leave the size out.

clone_size: .
v_call: TRBV29-1
j_call: TRBJ1-5
d_call: TRBD1
cdr3_nt: TGCAGCGCTGCGACAGGGGGTGAAAATCAGCCCCAGCATTTT
cdr3_aa: CSAATGGENQPQHF

clone_size: .
v_call: TRBV9
j_call: TRBJ1-4
d_call: .
cdr3_nt: TGTGCCAGCAGCAGCGGGGGCGAGGAAAAACTGTTTTTT
cdr3_aa: CASSSGGEEKLFF

clone_size: .
v_call: TRBV6-1
j_call: TRBJ1-5
d_call: TRBD1
cdr3_nt: TGTGCCAGCAGTGGGACAGGGAGAGAGGATCAGCCCCAGCATTTT
cdr3_aa: CASSGTGREDQPQHF

clone_size: .
v_call: TRBV6-1
j_call: TRBJ1-5
d_call: .
cdr3_nt: TGTGCCAGCAGTGACCGGGCCTTCAATCAGCCCCAGCATTTT
cdr3_aa: CASSDRAFNQPQHF

clone_size: .
v_call: TRBV18
j_call: TRBJ1-4
d_call: .
cdr3_nt: TGTGCCAGCTCACCTAGGGGGGGAGCAACTAATGAAAAACTGTTTTTT
cdr3_aa: CASSPRGGATNEKLFF

clone_size: .
v_call: TRBV6-5
j_call: TRBJ1-2
d_call: TRBD1
cdr3_nt: TGTGCCAGCACCCGACAGGGGAACTATGGCTACACCTTC
cdr3_aa: CASTRQGNYGYTF

clone_size: .
v_call: TRBV6-6
j_call: TRBJ1-2
d_call: .
cdr3_nt: TGTGCCAGCAGTTACGGGACTGCCCACGGGACCTATGGCTACACCTTC
cdr3_aa: CASSYGTAHGTYGYTF

clone_size: .
v_call: TRBV9
j_call: TRBJ1-6
d_call: TRBD1
cdr3_nt: TGTGCCAGCAGCGTAGGACGACAGGGGGGTGTTTCACCCCTCCACTTT
cdr3_aa: CASSVGRQGGVSPLHF

clone_size: .
v_call: TRBV10-2
j_call: TRBJ1-2
d_call: TRBD1
cdr3_nt: TGCGCCAGCAGTGATAGGACAGGGCCGTTCCCCCCCCCGGGCTACACCTTC
cdr3_aa: CASSDRTGPFPPPGYTF

clone_size: .
v_call: TRBV10-1
j_call: TRBJ2-3
d_call: .
cdr3_nt: TGCGCCAGCAGCCGGGACACCCGCACAGATACGCAGTATTTT
cdr3_aa: CASSRDTRTDTQYF

clone_size: .
v_call: TRBV5-4
j_call: TRBJ2-5
d_call: .
cdr3_nt: TGTGCCAGCAGCTTGGTCGGCGAGACCCAGTACTTC
cdr3_aa: CASSLVGETQYF

clone_size: .
v_call: TRBV27
j_call: TRBJ1-5
d_call: .
cdr3_nt: TGTGCCAGCAGCCCCTCCAACTTGGTTGGCCCCCAGCATTTT
cdr3_aa: CASSPSNLVGPQHF

clone_size: .
v_call: TRBV28
j_call: TRBJ1-4
d_call: .
cdr3_nt: TGTGCCAGCAGTCGTGGACACTCCTCTAATGAAAAACTGTTTTTT
cdr3_aa: CASSRGHSSNEKLFF

clone_size: once
v_call: TRBV11-3
j_call: TRBJ2-1
d_call: TRBD1
cdr3_nt: TGTGCCAGCAGCTCCGGACAGGACTACAATGAGCAGTTCTTC
cdr3_aa: CASSSGQDYNEQFF

clone_size: .
v_call: TRBV11-3
j_call: TRBJ1-6
d_call: .
cdr3_nt: TGTGCCAGCAGCTCTGACGGGAACAATTCACCCCTCCACTTT
cdr3_aa: CASSSDGNNSPLHF

clone_size: .
v_call: TRBV25-1
j_call: TRBJ2-7
d_call: .
cdr3_nt: TGTGCCAGCATCCGGGGGGCCGACGAGCAGTACTTC
cdr3_aa: CASIRGADEQYF

clone_size: .
v_call: TRBV6-1
j_call: TRBJ2-5
d_call: TRBD2
cdr3_nt: TGTGCCAGCAGTGAAGGGCTAGCGGGGGCGCAAGAGACCCAGTACTTC
cdr3_aa: CASSEGLAGAQETQYF

clone_size: once
v_call: TRBV30
j_call: TRBJ2-3
d_call: TRBD2
cdr3_nt: TGTGCCTGGAGTTGGTCCCTAGCGGGGGAGTCAGATACGCAGTATTTT
cdr3_aa: CAWSWSLAGESDTQYF

clone_size: few
v_call: TRBV18
j_call: TRBJ1-3
d_call: TRBD1
cdr3_nt: TGTGCCAGCTCACCGCGAGGGACAGGCTCTGGAAACACCATATATTTT
cdr3_aa: CASSPRGTGSGNTIYF

clone_size: medium-sized
v_call: TRBV11-2
j_call: TRBJ1-3
d_call: .
cdr3_nt: TGTGCCAGCAGCTTAAACCCCTCTGGAAACACCATATATTTT
cdr3_aa: CASSLNPSGNTIYF

clone_size: .
v_call: TRBV5-3
j_call: TRBJ1-6
d_call: .
cdr3_nt: TGTGCCAGAAGCGGACCACGGGGGCAGGCGTCTAATTCACCCCTCCACTTT
cdr3_aa: CARSGPRGQASNSPLHF

clone_size: .
v_call: TRBV6-6
j_call: TRBJ1-1
d_call: .
cdr3_nt: TGTGCCAGCCAAGATACAGTAATTATGAACACTGAAGCTTTCTTT
cdr3_aa: CASQDTVIMNTEAFF

clone_size: .
v_call: TRBV6-1
j_call: TRBJ2-1
d_call: .
cdr3_nt: TGTGCCAGCAGTGAAGGGCTCGGGAACAATGAGCAGTTCTTC
cdr3_aa: CASSEGLGNNEQFF

clone_size: .
v_call: TRBV19
j_call: TRBJ1-5
d_call: TRBD1
cdr3_nt: TGTGCCAGTAGCGGGACAGGTAGCAATCAGCCCCAGCATTTT
cdr3_aa: CASSGTGSNQPQHF

clone_size: .
v_call: TRBV7-9
j_call: TRBJ1-2
d_call: .
cdr3_nt: TGTGCCAGCAGCTTAGCCGGGCAGCCTGTATCCCTCTCTGGTGGCTACACCTTC
cdr3_aa: CASSLAGQPVSLSGGYTF

clone_size: .
v_call: TRBV27
j_call: TRBJ1-1
d_call: TRBD1
cdr3_nt: TGTGCCAGCAGTTTAAAGGGGACAGGGCAAGCTTTCTTT
cdr3_aa: CASSLKGTGQAFF

clone_size: .
v_call: TRBV6-6
j_call: TRBJ1-2
d_call: TRBD1
cdr3_nt: TGTGCCAGCAGCCGGGGACAGGGGAACTATGGCTACACCTTC
cdr3_aa: CASSRGQGNYGYTF

clone_size: few
v_call: TRBV29-1
j_call: TRBJ1-1
d_call: .
cdr3_nt: TGCAGCGTTGAAGATCCTCAAATTAGGACTGAAGCTTTCTTT
cdr3_aa: CSVEDPQIRTEAFF

clone_size: .
v_call: TRBV6-5
j_call: TRBJ1-6
d_call: TRBD1
cdr3_nt: TGTGCCAGCAGGACAGGGAGTGATTCACCCCTCCACTTT
cdr3_aa: CASRTGSDSPLHF

clone_size: .
v_call: TRBV6-6
j_call: TRBJ1-3
d_call: .
cdr3_nt: TGTGCCAGCAGTGCACAGGGAAAATTGGGAAACACCATATATTTT
cdr3_aa: CASSAQGKLGNTIYF

clone_size: .
v_call: TRBV7-2
j_call: TRBJ2-7
d_call: .
cdr3_nt: TGTGCCAGCAGCGTTGAGGGGGGCCCATCCTACGAGCAGTACTTC
cdr3_aa: CASSVEGGPSYEQYF

clone_size: .
v_call: TRBV11-3
j_call: TRBJ2-1
d_call: .
cdr3_nt: TGTGCCAGCAGCGAGGGAGCTAGTACCCTTGCTGAGCAGTTCTTC
cdr3_aa: CASSEGASTLAEQFF

clone_size: .
v_call: TRBV7-9
j_call: TRBJ2-5
d_call: .
cdr3_nt: TGTGCCAGCAGTTCCAGCGAGACCCAGTACTTC
cdr3_aa: CASSSSETQYF

clone_size: once
v_call: TRBV19
j_call: TRBJ2-2
d_call: .
cdr3_nt: TGTGCCAGTAGCAGGATGGGCCCCGGGGAGCTGTTTTTT
cdr3_aa: CASSRMGPGELFF

clone_size: .
v_call: TRBV18
j_call: TRBJ1-1
d_call: TRBD1
cdr3_nt: TGTGCCAGCTCACCCATGACAGGGATGAACACTGAAGCTTTCTTT
cdr3_aa: CASSPMTGMNTEAFF

clone_size: few
v_call: TRBV7-2
j_call: TRBJ1-2
d_call: .
cdr3_nt: TGTGCCAGCAGCTTAGTTTCGTTCTATGGCTACACCTTC
cdr3_aa: CASSLVSFYGYTF

clone_size: .
v_call: TRBV2
j_call: TRBJ1-5
d_call: .
cdr3_nt: TGTGCCAGCAGTGAGGGAAGGGGTCGGTACCAGCCCCAGCATTTT
cdr3_aa: CASSEGRGRYQPQHF

clone_size: .
v_call: TRBV28
j_call: TRBJ2-1
d_call: TRBD2
cdr3_nt: TGTGCCAGCAGTTCCTTTACTAGCGGTGGGTCCTACAATGAGCAGTTCTTC
cdr3_aa: CASSSFTSGGSYNEQFF

clone_size: few
v_call: TRBV28
j_call: TRBJ1-2
d_call: .
cdr3_nt: TGTGCCAGCATTCCTCGACGCACCGGAGGCTACACCTTC
cdr3_aa: CASIPRRTGGYTF

clone_size: .
v_call: TRBV28
j_call: TRBJ2-3
d_call: .
cdr3_nt: TGTGCCACCAGCTTCTCCGGGCCCTTTGCTACCCCCACAGATACGCAGTATTTT
cdr3_aa: CATSFSGPFATPTDTQYF

clone_size: .
v_call: TRBV7-9
j_call: TRBJ2-7
d_call: .
cdr3_nt: TGTGCCAGCAGCAGTGGGGCAGGGCTATCGGGCGAGCAGTACTTC
cdr3_aa: CASSSGAGLSGEQYF

clone_size: medium-sized
v_call: TRBV7-2
j_call: TRBJ1-5
d_call: .
cdr3_nt: TGTGCCAGCACCACCCAAGGTGGGCAGCCCCAGCATTTT
cdr3_aa: CASTTQGGQPQHF

clone_size: .
v_call: TRBV19
j_call: TRBJ1-1
d_call: .
cdr3_nt: TGTGCCAGTAGTATAGGCCGGGCCGGGGGCGGCACTGAAGCTTTCTTT
cdr3_aa: CASSIGRAGGGTEAFF

clone_size: .
v_call: TRBV7-9
j_call: TRBJ2-6
d_call: .
cdr3_nt: TGTGCCAGCAACCCACCTCCGCGGGCTGGGGCCAACGTCCTGACTTTC
cdr3_aa: CASNPPPRAGANVLTF

clone_size: .
v_call: TRBV6-1
j_call: TRBJ2-3
d_call: TRBD1
cdr3_nt: TGTGCAATCAGGACAGGGGGCTTTATCACAGATACGCAGTATTTT
cdr3_aa: CAIRTGGFITDTQYF

clone_size: .
v_call: TRBV11-2
j_call: TRBJ1-6
d_call: .
cdr3_nt: TGTGCCGTCGGGCAGTCCGTCGATTCACCCCTCCACTTT
cdr3_aa: CAVGQSVDSPLHF

clone_size: .
v_call: TRBV14
j_call: TRBJ1-2
d_call: .
cdr3_nt: TGTGCCAGCAGCCAAGCACCAGGGTACAATGGCTACACCTTC
cdr3_aa: CASSQAPGYNGYTF

clone_size: .
v_call: TRBV6-5
j_call: TRBJ1-2
d_call: .
cdr3_nt: TGTGCCAGCAGTTACTCACTGACGCCTAACTATGGCTACACCTTC
cdr3_aa: CASSYSLTPNYGYTF

clone_size: .
v_call: TRBV6-5
j_call: TRBJ1-2
d_call: TRBD1
cdr3_nt: TGTGCCAGCAGTTACGAGACAGGGGATTCCTATGGCTACACCTTC
cdr3_aa: CASSYETGDSYGYTF

clone_size: .
v_call: TRBV19
j_call: TRBJ2-3
d_call: TRBD2
cdr3_nt: TGTGCCAGCGCTCCAAGCGGGGTTGGCACAGATACGCAGTATTTT
cdr3_aa: CASAPSGVGTDTQYF

clone_size: .
v_call: TRBV29-1
j_call: TRBJ1-5
d_call: .
cdr3_nt: TGCAGCGCTAGCCAGGGGAGCAATCAGCCCCAGCATTTT
cdr3_aa: CSASQGSNQPQHF

clone_size: .
v_call: TRBV2
j_call: TRBJ2-7
d_call: .
cdr3_nt: TGTGCCAGCGAGCTTGGCGTCATGGGCTACGAGCAGTACTTC
cdr3_aa: CASELGVMGYEQYF

clone_size: .
v_call: TRBV11-2
j_call: TRBJ1-6
d_call: TRBD1
cdr3_nt: TGTGCCAGCAGCTTAGGTGGCGGGACAGGGTCGTCACCCCTCCACTTT
cdr3_aa: CASSLGGGTGSSPLHF

clone_size: .
v_call: TRBV9
j_call: TRBJ2-3
d_call: TRBD2
cdr3_nt: TGTGCCAGCAGCGTAGGTGCTAGCGGGGGGACAGATACGCAGTATTTT
cdr3_aa: CASSVGASGGTDTQYF

clone_size: .
v_call: TRBV2
j_call: TRBJ1-4
d_call: TRBD1
cdr3_nt: TGTGCCAGCAGTATGGGACAGTATGAAGAAAAACTGTTTTTT
cdr3_aa: CASSMGQYEEKLFF

clone_size: .
v_call: TRBV5-8
j_call: TRBJ2-3
d_call: .
cdr3_nt: TGTGCCAGCAGCGGGTGGGAAGATACGCAGTATTTT
cdr3_aa: CASSGWEDTQYF

clone_size: .
v_call: TRBV7-2
j_call: TRBJ2-7
d_call: TRBD1
cdr3_nt: TGTGCCAGCACCCACTCGACAGGGAGCTCCTACGAGCAGTACTTC
cdr3_aa: CASTHSTGSSYEQYF